These 25 T cell receptor beta chains were all obtained from the same sample, sequenced in a study of regulatory T cells in long-lasting Graves disease. Time point: persistent/refractory GD, antithyroid drugs over 5 years with positive TRAb. The TCR library used RNA extracted from PBMCs. Combining iRepertoire HTBI primers with Arm-PCR of CDR3 regions, the authors built TCR beta libraries. TCRdb passed the multiplex PCR reads through MiXCR, listing each CDR3 protein once. The sample lists 300,000 to 500,000 distinct CDR3 sequences; about a fifth were seen once. The specimen comprised peripheral blood mononuclear cells (PBMCs), sampled when the disease was refractory, from a patient treated with antithyroid drugs. These receptors were collected from a female donor with Graves disease.

This clonotype came up many times. The V call is TRBV15, the J call TRBJ2-7; the D gene is possibly TRBD2 (5 bases). V shed 1 base and J shed 7 bases, with 11 bases lying between them. The CDR3 extends over 13 amino acids. CDR1 LNHNV and CDR2 YYDKDF come from the germline V gene (reference sequence). The CDR3 loop reads CATSRGAGWEQYF. CDR3 in DNA: TGTGCCACCAGCAGAGGGGCGGGCTGGGAGCAGTACTTC. The full variable domain, its missing parts supplied by reference TRBV15 and TRBJ2-7, is DAMVIQNPRYQVTQFGKPVTLSCSQTLNHNVMYWYQQKSSQAPKLLFHYYDKDFNNEADTPDNFQSRRPNTSFCFLDIRSPGLGDTAMYLCATSRGAGWEQYFGPGTRLTVT.

On this clonotype itself: Here the CDR3 omits its conserved ending phenylalanine or tryptophan, so a read error is the likely source. CDR3 in amino acids: CAGSSNRDNQPQHS. For the CDR3, the DNA is TGTGCCGGCAGTTCTAACCGGGACAACCAACCCCAGCATTCT. The V call is TRBV6-9, the J call TRBJ1-5, with D possibly TRBD1 on 6 matching bases. The CDR3 is 14 residues long. CDR1 is MNHGY, CDR2 SVAAGI, per germline.

Details on this clonotype: With a much larger clone just one base away, this may be a read error. The rearrangement uses TRBV7-9 and TRBJ1-4; TRBD1 matches at 7 bases. CDR3 length: 14 amino acids. V lost 5 bases to trimming and J lost 8 bases; unmatched junction nucleotides: 8. Germline lookup yields CDR1 SEHNR and CDR2 FQNEAQ (reference sequence). As DNA, the CDR3 is TGTGCCAGCAGCCCCGACAGGGCTCTGGAAAAACTGTTTTTT. This translates into CASSPDRALEKLFF.

This clonotype came up once. The chain links TRBV29-1 to TRBJ2-5, with D possibly matching TRBD1 (6 bases). Germline CDR1 reads SQVTM; CDR2 reads ANQGSEA. This CDR3 region has 12 residues. The V gene lost 7 bases and the J gene lost 0 bases, with 9 bases spanning the gap. Written as DNA, the CDR3 is TGCAGCGCCAGGGGCTACCAAGAGACCCAGTACTTC. Translation gives CSARGYQETQYF.

This clonotype was counted many times. V is TRBV6-2 or TRBV6-3 and J is TRBJ1-4; no clear D. The V end lost 2 bases, the J end lost 7 bases, and 11 bases lay between the germline ends. The CDR3 is 14 residues long. Germline V gene data show CDR1 as MNHEY and CDR2 as SVGEGT. DNA for the CDR3: TGTGCCAGCAGTTACCGGAGACCGGTTGAAAAACTGTTTTTT. This gives the protein CASSYRRPVEKLFF.

The chain couples TRBV20-1 to TRBJ2-7, with D perhaps TRBD1 (6 bases). The CDR3 contains 14 residues. The germline V gene encodes CDR1 DFQATT and CDR2 SNEGSKA (reference sequence). Trimming removed 0 bases at V and 2 bases at J, with 11 bases between. CDR3 region: CSAREWDITYEQYF. The CDR3 coding sequence is TGCAGTGCTAGAGAATGGGACATTACCTACGAGCAGTACTTC.

To note about this clonotype: Possible read error: a much larger clone is one base away. The chain employs TRBV29-1 and TRBJ2-5; D is ambiguous. CDR3 size: 15 residues. CDR1 and CDR2 (germline): SQVTM, ANQGSEA. Trimming took off 4 bases at V and 4 bases at J, with 19 bases between the two ends. The DNA for the CDR3 is TGCAGCGTTGGGGCACTGATAACAAAGGGAGAGACCCAGTACTTC. Translation gives CSVGALITKGETQYF. Full variable domain (missing parts from reference TRBV29-1 and TRBJ2-5): SAVISQKPSRDICQRGTSLTIQCQVDSQVTMMFWYRQQPGQSLTLIATANQGSEATYESGFVIDKFPISRPNLTFSTLTVSNMSPEDSSIYLCSVGALITKGETQYFGPGTRLLVL.

This clonotype was observed a handful of times. One end of the junction is discordant with germline, which a read error may explain. This chain connects TRBV6-5 to TRBJ2-7; 9 bases are shared with TRBD2. This CDR3 region has 17 residues. Germline CDR1 reads MNHEY; CDR2 reads SVGAGI. The CDR3 region is CASSYSLVAGGLSEQYF. In DNA form, the CDR3 reads TGTGCCAGCAGCTACTCCCTTGTTGCGGGAGGGCTCTCCGAGCAGTACTTC.

This clonotype has at least ten counts. CDR3 protein: CAILSGGGGELFF. CDR3 in DNA: TGTGCCATCTTGTCGGGAGGCGGCGGGGAGCTGTTTTTT. The chain links TRBV10-3 to TRBJ2-2; 7 bases agree with TRBD2. Trimming took 8 bases from V and 7 from J; bases not matched to a gene: 7. This CDR3 has 13 residues. Germline V gene lookup returns CDR1 ENHRY and CDR2 SYGVKD.

CDR3 coding DNA: TGTGCCAGTAGTGGCCCGCAGGGGACGGCAAAGACCCAGTACTTC. It specifies CASSGPQGTAKTQYF. The chain is built from TRBV19 and TRBJ2-5; D is perhaps TRBD1 (6 bases). From germline, CDR1 is LNHDA and CDR2 SQIVND (reference sequence). The CDR3 has 15 amino acids. With 5 bases removed from V and 6 bases from J, the gap between germline ends came to 19 bases.

This clonotype was recorded at least ten times. The chain combines TRBV5-1 with TRBJ1-6, with unresolved D. V lost 0 bases and J 10 bases, leaving 11 bases between the germline ends. The CDR3 spans 14 residues. Germline assignment: CDR1 SGHRS and CDR2 YFSETQ. The CDR3 protein is CASSLAGRGSPLHF. CDR3 in DNA: TGCGCCAGCAGCTTGGCGGGCAGAGGATCACCCCTCCACTTT. The full variable domain, its missing parts supplied by reference TRBV5-1 and TRBJ1-6, is KAGVTQTPRYLIKTRGQQVTLSCSPISGHRSVSWYQQTPGQGLQFLFEYFSETQRNKGNFPGRFSGRQFSNSRSEMNVSTLELGDSALYLCASSLAGRGSPLHFGNGTRLTVT.

This clonotype was seen only a few times. This sequence joins TRBV11-2 and TRBJ1-4; D is uncertain. Germline loops: CDR1 SGHAT, CDR2 FQNNGV. The CDR3 covers 16 residues. V was trimmed by 1 base and J by 2 bases, leaving 11 bases between them. The DNA of the CDR3 is TGTGCCAGCAGCTTAGTGGGCGCCGGTACTAATGAAAAACTGTTTTTT. Residues: CASSLVGAGTNEKLFF.

This clonotype was counted many times. This CDR3 reads CASVVENQNQPQHF. The CDR3 DNA follows: TGTGCCAGCGTGGTTGAAAATCAGAATCAGCCCCAGCATTTT. V is TRBV6-1 and J is TRBJ1-5; D is undetermined. The V gene lost 8 bases and the J gene lost 4 bases, with 15 bases spanning the gap. In germline, CDR1 is MNHNS, CDR2 SASEGT. This CDR3 region has 14 residues.

The count of this clonotype is one. A read error is likely, as this CDR3 ends without the conserved phenylalanine or tryptophan. The chain couples TRBV9 to TRBJ1-1; D is uncertain. Trimming took 3 bases from V and 0 from J, leaving 9 bases between them. This CDR3 contains 14 residues. The V gene's germline CDR1 is SGDLS and CDR2 YYNGEE. The CDR3 DNA follows: TGTGCCAGCAGCGCCCCTGATTTGAACACTGAAGCTTTCTCT. Protein product: CASSAPDLNTEAFS.

Of note for this clonotype: A single base separates this from a much larger clone, so it may be a read error. V gene TRBV6-5 combines with J gene TRBJ2-7, with 8 bases fitting TRBD1. This CDR3 region has 17 residues. Germline CDR1 reads MNHEY; CDR2 reads SVGAGI. CDR3 protein: CVSSYPIPGTGPYEQYF. DNA for the CDR3: TGTGTCAGCAGTTATCCAATTCCCGGGACAGGACCCTACGAGCAGTACTTC.

The chain recombines TRBV20-1 with TRBJ1-3, with 7 bases identical to TRBD1. The length of the CDR3 is 16 residues. V lost 0 bases, J lost 4 bases, and 9 bases stayed unmatched. CDR1 and CDR2 from the germline V gene are DFQATT and SNEGSKA (reference sequence). CDR3 sequence: CSARDFTGAVGNTIYF. As DNA, the CDR3 is TGCAGTGCTAGAGATTTCACAGGGGCTGTGGGAAACACCATATATTTT.

J is TRBJ2-5 and V is TRBV6-1; possibly TRBD2 for D (7 bases). The CDR3 consists of 16 residues. Germline V gene data show CDR1 as MNHNS and CDR2 as SASEGT. V was shortened by 5 bases and J by 5 bases, with 21 bases between the two germline ends. The CDR3, as DNA: TGTGCCAGCAGTCCCCATGGAGGGGGGGCCCGGGAGACCCAGTACTTC. Encoded protein: CASSPHGGGARETQYF.

This chain connects TRBV7-2 to TRBJ1-3; D unclear. CDR1 and CDR2 from the germline V gene are SGHTA and FQGNSA. The length of the CDR3 is 15 residues. V was trimmed by 7 bases and J by 4 bases, leaving 17 bases between them. CDR3 sequence reads: CASTPEGYTGNTIYF. CDR3 nucleotide sequence: TGTGCCAGCACCCCCGAAGGGTACACGGGAAACACCATATATTTT.

For this clonotype: A much larger clone lies a single base off, so this may be a read error. A read error is likely, as this CDR3 ends without the conserved phenylalanine or tryptophan. This chain connects TRBV3-1 to TRBJ1-1; a possible D gene is TRBD1 (5 bases). CDR1 LGHDT and CDR2 YNNKEL come from the germline V gene (reference sequence). Trimming pared 5 bases from V and 1 base from J, leaving 14 bases between. The CDR3 is 15 amino acids. The CDR3 here is CASSETGTGNTEAFS. CDR3 bases: TGTGCCAGCAGCGAAACCGGGACGGGGAACACTGAAGCTTTCTCT.

A note on this clonotype: This may come from a read error, since a much larger clone is one base off. The V gene is TRBV7-2, the J gene TRBJ2-7; TRBD2 matches 7 bases. The CDR3 is made up of 14 amino acids. Per the germline V gene, CDR1 is SGHTA and CDR2 is FQGNSA. The CDR3 DNA sequence: TGTGCCGGCAGCTTGGGTCTAGCGGTCTACGAGCAGTACTTC. Protein sequence: CAGSLGLAVYEQYF.

The sample holds a few counts of this clonotype. The J gene is TRBJ2-3, the V gene TRBV7-9; D not certain. This CDR3 region has 14 residues. Trimming pared 1 base from V and 9 bases from J, leaving 14 bases between. Germline-derived CDR1 and CDR2 are SEHNR and FQNEAQ (reference sequence). The CDR3 region is CASSLGWAVITQYF. In nucleotides, the CDR3 is TGTGCCAGCAGCTTAGGATGGGCCGTCATCACGCAGTATTTT.

CDR3: CASSGQGESYEQYF. The CDR3 nucleotides are TGTGCCAGCTCAGGACAGGGTGAATCCTACGAGCAGTACTTC. V gene TRBV18 combines with J gene TRBJ2-7, with 8 bases fitting TRBD1. This CDR3 contains 14 residues. The J segment lost 1 base and the V segment lost 5 bases, leaving 4 bases of the junction unmatched. Germline V CDR1 and CDR2: KGHSH, LQKENI.

This clonotype was seen many times. The V call is TRBV20-1, the J call TRBJ2-5, with 10 bases fitting TRBD2. J was trimmed by 5 bases and V by 6 bases; bases with no gene match: 15. The germline gives CDR1 DFQATT, CDR2 SNEGSKA (reference sequence). The CDR3 is 16 amino acids. CDR3: CSATHRTSGDGETQYF. The CDR3 region has the DNA TGCAGTGCCACACACCGGACTAGCGGAGATGGCGAGACCCAGTACTTC.

This clonotype has a count of ten or more. The DNA of the CDR3 is TGTGCCAGCAGGGGCATTAACAGTGGGTCCGGGGAGCTGTTTTTT. This translates into CASRGINSGSGELFF. The chain joins TRBV12-3 or TRBV12-4 to TRBJ2-2, with D hard to call. V was pared by 6 bases and J by 6 bases, with 17 bases between. The CDR3 runs to 15 residues.

In regard to this clonotype: A much larger clone lies a single base off, so this may be a read error. The chain couples TRBV6-2 or TRBV6-3 to TRBJ2-7, with 7 bases fitting TRBD1. The CDR3 contains 12 residues. V lost 8 bases to trimming and J lost 3 bases; unmatched junction nucleotides: 4. CDR1 is MNHEY, CDR2 SVGEGT, per germline. The chain's CDR3 is CASLQGIYEQYF. CDR3 DNA sequence: TGTGCCAGCCTACAGGGGATCTACGAGCAGTACTTC.